A selection of T cell receptor beta chains follows, all from one sample in a study of cytomegalovirus exposure and HLA in healthy donors. Assay used: immunoSEQ multiplex PCR; TCRdb lists only in-frame clones, some missing. The sample includes about 100,000 clones, around 79% of them seen just once. The source material was PBMCs. The receptors were gathered from a man between 60 and 70 years old in good health and CMV-seropositive. CDR3s include the opening cysteine and the closing phenylalanine or tryptophan. The D gene is left open where the match is weak. Size values are once, few and many counts, or a class for expanded clones, and some rows have none.

.	TRBV6-1	TRBD1	TRBJ1-4	TGTGCCAGCACCGGGAGGACAGGGGTTGATGAAAAACTGTTTTTT	CASTGRTGVDEKLFF
once	TRBV18	.	TRBJ1-1	TGTGCCAGCTCACCGCGACAGTACGAAGCTTTCTTT	CASSPRQYEAFF
.	TRBV19	.	TRBJ2-2	TGTGCCAGTAGCCGTAGCGGAGCGAACACCGGGGAGCTGTTTTTT	CASSRSGANTGELFF
.	TRBV4-1	.	TRBJ1-2	TGCGCCAGCAGCTTGGGACTCCGCTACACCTTC	CASSLGLRYTF
.	TRBV7-9	TRBD2	TRBJ2-1	TGTGCCAGCAGCCTTACCCGGACTAGCGGATCCTACAATGAGCAGTTCTTC	CASSLTRTSGSYNEQFF
.	TRBV28	TRBD1	TRBJ1-2	TGTGCCAGCAGTGTCCAGGGGGCTAGAGGCTACACCTTC	CASSVQGARGYTF
.	TRBV27	TRBD2	TRBJ2-3	TGTGCCAGCAGTTTGGGGACTACTAGCACAGATACGCAGTATTTT	CASSLGTTSTDTQYF
.	TRBV5-1	TRBD2	TRBJ2-5	TGCGCCAGCAGCCCCGTCCGGCAGGGAGGGAGGGAGACCCAGTACTTC	CASSPVRQGGRETQYF
.	TRBV7-9	TRBD2	TRBJ2-3	TGTGCCCTAAGCGGGGCCTCCACAGATACGCAGTATTTT	CALSGASTDTQYF
few	TRBV6-5	.	TRBJ2-1	TGTGCCAGCAGTGACAGTCACAATGAGCAGTTCTTC	CASSDSHNEQFF
once	TRBV4-3	TRBD2	TRBJ2-3	TGCGCCAGCAGCCAACTGGGACTAGCGGGGGCAGATACGCAGTATTTT	CASSQLGLAGADTQYF
.	TRBV11-3	TRBD2	TRBJ2-5	TGTGCCAGCAGCTTTGCGGGGGGGCCACAAGAGACCCAGTACTTC	CASSFAGGPQETQYF
.	TRBV18	TRBD2	TRBJ2-5	TGTGCCAGCTCACCTATGACTAGCGGGGGGGCTGAGACCCAGTACTTC	CASSPMTSGGAETQYF
.	TRBV5-4	.	TRBJ2-3	TGTGCCAGCAGCTTGCAAGATACGCAGTATTTT	CASSLQDTQYF
.	TRBV7-3	.	TRBJ2-5	TGTGCCAGCAGCTCCATTCCCGGCAGGGTGGAGACCCAGTACTTC	CASSSIPGRVETQYF
.	TRBV7-2	TRBD2	TRBJ2-5	TGTGCCAGCAGCTTAGTTGATAGCGGGCTGTACCAAGAGACCCAGTACTTC	CASSLVDSGLYQETQYF
few	TRBV10-3	.	TRBJ2-5	TGTGCCATCAGTGCCCCGGGAGAGACCCAGTACTTC	CAISAPGETQYF
.	TRBV5-1	.	TRBJ2-3	TGCGCCAGCAGCTTGGTTAGGGGAGGAGATACGCAGTATTTT	CASSLVRGGDTQYF
.	TRBV6-5	TRBD2	TRBJ2-3	TGTGCCAGCAGGGGGACTAGCGGACCGACAGATACGCAGTATTTT	CASRGTSGPTDTQYF
.	TRBV11-2	TRBD1	TRBJ2-1	TGTGCCAGCAGCTTAGAGGGACAGGGGGCTCTTGAGCAGTTCTTC	CASSLEGQGALEQFF
.	TRBV5-4	TRBD1	TRBJ1-2	TGTGCCAGCAGCGGACCCGACAGGGCGGGCTATGGCTACACCTTC	CASSGPDRAGYGYTF
.	TRBV5-1	.	TRBJ1-4	TGCGCCAGCACCAAAGGCGGGACGGGTAATGAAAAACTGTTTTTT	CASTKGGTGNEKLFF